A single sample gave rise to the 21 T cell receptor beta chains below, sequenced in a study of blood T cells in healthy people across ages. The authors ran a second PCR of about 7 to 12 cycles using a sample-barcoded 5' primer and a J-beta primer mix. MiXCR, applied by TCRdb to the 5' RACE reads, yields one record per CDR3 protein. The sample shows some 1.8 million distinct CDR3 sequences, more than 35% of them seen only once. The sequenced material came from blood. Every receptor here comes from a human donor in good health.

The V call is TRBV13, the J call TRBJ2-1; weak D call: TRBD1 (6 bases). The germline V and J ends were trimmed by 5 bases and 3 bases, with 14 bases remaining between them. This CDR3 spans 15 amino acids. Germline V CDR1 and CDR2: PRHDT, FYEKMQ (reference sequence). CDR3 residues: CASSPPGTYYNEQFF. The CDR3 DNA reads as TGTGCCAGCAGCCCCCCCGGGACATACTACAATGAGCAGTTCTTC.

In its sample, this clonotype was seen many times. Here the CDR3 DNA reads TGTGCCAGCAGTTTAGCCAGGAACTATGGCTACACCTTC. This gives the protein CASSLARNYGYTF. The V call is TRBV12-3 or TRBV12-4, the J call TRBJ1-2, with no clear D. The CDR3 is 13 amino acids. V lost 0 bases, J lost 2 bases, and 4 bases lay in between.

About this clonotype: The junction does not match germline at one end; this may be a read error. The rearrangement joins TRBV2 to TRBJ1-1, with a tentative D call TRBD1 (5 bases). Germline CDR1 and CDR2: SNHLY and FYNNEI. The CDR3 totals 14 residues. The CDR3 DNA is TGTACCAGCAGTGAGCAGAGGGGAAACACTGAAGCTTTCTTT. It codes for CTSSEQRGNTEAFF.

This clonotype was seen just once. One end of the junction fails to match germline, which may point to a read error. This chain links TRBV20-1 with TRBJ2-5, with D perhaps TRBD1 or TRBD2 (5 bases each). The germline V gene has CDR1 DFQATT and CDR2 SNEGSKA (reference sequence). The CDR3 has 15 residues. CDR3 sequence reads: CSTRFPSQGQETQYF. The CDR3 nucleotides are TGCAGTACTAGATTCCCTTCGCAGGGCCAAGAGACCCAGTACTTC.

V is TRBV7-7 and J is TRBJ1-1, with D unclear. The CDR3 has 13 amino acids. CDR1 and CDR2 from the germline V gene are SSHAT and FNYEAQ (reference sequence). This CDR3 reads CASGPEVNTEAFF. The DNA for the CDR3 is TGTGCTAGCGGCCCAGAGGTGAACACTGAAGCTTTCTTT. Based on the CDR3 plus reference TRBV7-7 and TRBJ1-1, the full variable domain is GAGVSQSPRYKVTKRGQDVTLRCDPISSHATLYWYQQALGQGPEFLTYFNYEAQPDKSGLPSDRFSAERPEGSISTLTIQRTEQRDSAMYRCASGPEVNTEAFFGQGTRLTVV.

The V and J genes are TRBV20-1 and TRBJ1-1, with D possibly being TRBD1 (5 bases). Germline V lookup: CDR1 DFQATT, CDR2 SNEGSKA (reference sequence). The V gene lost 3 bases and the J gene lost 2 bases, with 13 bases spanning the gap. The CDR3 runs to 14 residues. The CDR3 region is CSASGGGFNTEAFF. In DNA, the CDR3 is TGCAGTGCTAGTGGGGGGGGATTTAACACTGAAGCTTTCTTT.

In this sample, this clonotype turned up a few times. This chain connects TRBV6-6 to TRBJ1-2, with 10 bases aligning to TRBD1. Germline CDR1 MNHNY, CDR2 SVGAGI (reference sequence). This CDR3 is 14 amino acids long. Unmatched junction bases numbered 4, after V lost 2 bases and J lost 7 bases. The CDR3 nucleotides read TGTGCCAGCAGTTACCAGACAGGGGGCTTTGGCTACACCTTC. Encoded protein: CASSYQTGGFGYTF.

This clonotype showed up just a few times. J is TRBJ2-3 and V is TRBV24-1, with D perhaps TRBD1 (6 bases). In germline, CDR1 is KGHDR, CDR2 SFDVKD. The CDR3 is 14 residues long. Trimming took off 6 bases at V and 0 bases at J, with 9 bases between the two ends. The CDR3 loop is CATSSQGSTDTQYF. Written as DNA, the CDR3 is TGTGCCACCAGTTCGCAGGGGAGCACAGATACGCAGTATTTT.

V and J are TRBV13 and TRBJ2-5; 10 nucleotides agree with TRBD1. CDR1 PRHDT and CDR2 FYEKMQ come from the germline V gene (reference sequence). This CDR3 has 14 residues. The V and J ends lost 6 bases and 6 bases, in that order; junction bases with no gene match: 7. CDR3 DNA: TGTGCCAGCAGTTCGGGACAGGGGAAAAAGACCCAGTACTTC. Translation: CASSSGQGKKTQYF.

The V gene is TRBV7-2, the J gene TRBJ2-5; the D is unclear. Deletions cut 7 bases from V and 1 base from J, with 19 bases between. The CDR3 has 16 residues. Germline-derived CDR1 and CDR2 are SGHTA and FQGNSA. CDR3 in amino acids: CASTSSGATFQETQYF. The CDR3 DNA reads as TGTGCCAGCACCTCGTCGGGCGCAACTTTCCAAGAGACCCAGTACTTC.

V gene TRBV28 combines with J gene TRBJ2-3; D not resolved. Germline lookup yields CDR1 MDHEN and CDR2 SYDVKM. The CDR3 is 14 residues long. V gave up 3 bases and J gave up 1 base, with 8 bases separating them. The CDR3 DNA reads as TGTGCCAGCAGTTTTCTCCACCGCACAGATACGCAGTATTTT. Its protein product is CASSFLHRTDTQYF. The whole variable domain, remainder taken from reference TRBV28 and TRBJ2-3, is DVKVTQSSRYLVKRTGEKVFLECVQDMDHENMFWYRQDPGLGLRLIYFSYDVKMKEKGDIPEGYSVSREKKERFSLILESASTNQTSMYLCASSFLHRTDTQYFGPGTRLTVL.

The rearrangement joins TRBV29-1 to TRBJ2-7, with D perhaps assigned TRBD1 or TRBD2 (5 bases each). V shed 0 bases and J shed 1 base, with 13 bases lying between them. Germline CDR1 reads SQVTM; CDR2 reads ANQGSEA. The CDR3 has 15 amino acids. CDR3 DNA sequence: TGCAGCGTTGAAGAGGGGGAGAGGGCGTCCTACGAGCAGTACTTC. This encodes CSVEEGERASYEQYF.

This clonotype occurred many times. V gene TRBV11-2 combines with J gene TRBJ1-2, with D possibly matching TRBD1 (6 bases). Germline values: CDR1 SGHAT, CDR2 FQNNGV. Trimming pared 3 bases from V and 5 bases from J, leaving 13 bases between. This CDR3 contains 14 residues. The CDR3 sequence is CASSFDRTLYGYTF. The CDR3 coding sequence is TGTGCCAGCAGCTTCGACAGGACCTTATATGGCTACACCTTC.

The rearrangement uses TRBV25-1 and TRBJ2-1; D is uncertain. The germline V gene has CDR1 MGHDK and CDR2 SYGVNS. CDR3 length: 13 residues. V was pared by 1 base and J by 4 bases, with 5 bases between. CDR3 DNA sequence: TGTGCCAGCAGTGAATTTACATACAATGAGCAGTTCTTC. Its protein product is CASSEFTYNEQFF.

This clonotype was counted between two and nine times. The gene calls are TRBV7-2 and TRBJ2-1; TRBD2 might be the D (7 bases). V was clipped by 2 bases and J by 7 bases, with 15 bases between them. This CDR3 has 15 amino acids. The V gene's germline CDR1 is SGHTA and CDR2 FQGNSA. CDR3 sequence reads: CASSLYGGGGNEQFF. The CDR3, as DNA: TGTGCCAGCAGCTTATACGGGGGCGGGGGAAATGAGCAGTTCTTC.

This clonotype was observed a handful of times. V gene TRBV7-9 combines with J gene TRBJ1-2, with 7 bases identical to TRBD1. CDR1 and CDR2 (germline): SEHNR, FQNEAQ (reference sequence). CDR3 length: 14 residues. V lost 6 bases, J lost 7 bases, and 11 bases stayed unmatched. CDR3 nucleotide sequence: TGTGCCAGCAGGGGGGACTCGGGACAGTTTGGCTACACCTTC. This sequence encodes CASRGDSGQFGYTF.

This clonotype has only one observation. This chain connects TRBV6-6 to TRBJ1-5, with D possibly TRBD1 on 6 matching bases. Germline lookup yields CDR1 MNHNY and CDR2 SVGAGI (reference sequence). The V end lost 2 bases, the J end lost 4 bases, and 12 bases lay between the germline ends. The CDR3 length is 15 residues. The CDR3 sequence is CASSYRAGVNQPQHF. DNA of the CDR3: TGTGCCAGCAGTTACCGCGCAGGGGTTAATCAGCCCCAGCATTTT.

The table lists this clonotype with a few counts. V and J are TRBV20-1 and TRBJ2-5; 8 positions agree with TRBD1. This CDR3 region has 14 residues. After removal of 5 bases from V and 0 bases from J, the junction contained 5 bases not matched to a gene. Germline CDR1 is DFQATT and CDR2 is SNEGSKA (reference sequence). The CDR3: CSAYDRGYQETQYF. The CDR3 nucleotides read TGCAGTGCTTACGACAGGGGATACCAAGAGACCCAGTACTTC.

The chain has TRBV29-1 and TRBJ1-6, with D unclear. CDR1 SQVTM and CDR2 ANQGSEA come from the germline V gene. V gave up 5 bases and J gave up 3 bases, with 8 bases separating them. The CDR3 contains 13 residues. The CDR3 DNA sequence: TGCAGCGTTAAGGGAGACTATAATTCACCCCTCCACTTT. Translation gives CSVKGDYNSPLHF.

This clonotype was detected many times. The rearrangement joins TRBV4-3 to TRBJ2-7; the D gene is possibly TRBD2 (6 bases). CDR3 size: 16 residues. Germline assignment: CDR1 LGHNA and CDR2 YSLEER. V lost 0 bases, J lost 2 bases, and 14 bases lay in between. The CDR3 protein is CASSQDALASTYEQYF. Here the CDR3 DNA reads TGCGCCAGCAGCCAAGATGCACTAGCCTCTACCTACGAGCAGTACTTC.

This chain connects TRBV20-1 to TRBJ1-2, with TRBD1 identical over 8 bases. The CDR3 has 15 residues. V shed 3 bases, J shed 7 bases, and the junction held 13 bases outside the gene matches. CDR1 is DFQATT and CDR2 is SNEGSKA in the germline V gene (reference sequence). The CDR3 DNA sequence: TGCAGTGCTAGGTTGGACAGGGAAGAGTGGGCTGGCTACACCTTC. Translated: CSARLDREEWAGYTF.